This passage covers 12 T cell receptor beta chains from one sample sequenced in a study of blood T cells in healthy people across ages. A second roughly 7 to 12 cycle PCR used barcoded and J-beta primers. Each CDR3 protein gets one entry after TCRdb re-called the 5' RACE reads with MiXCR. Altogether some 700,000 distinct CDR3 sequences are present, roughly 43% being singletons, with the ten largest covering 20% to 25%. The sample consisted of blood. The receptors stem from a woman in her sixties or seventies in good health.

The table lists this clonotype with many counts. CDR3 nucleotide sequence: TGCAGCGCCCTGACGTGGGAGAAAGGCACTGAAGCTTTCTTT. Its translation: CSALTWEKGTEAFF. The gene calls are TRBV29-1 and TRBJ1-1; the D is unclear. V was trimmed by 7 bases and J by 4 bases, leaving 19 bases between them. The CDR3 totals 14 residues. Germline-derived CDR1 and CDR2 are SQVTM and ANQGSEA.

In its sample, this clonotype was seen a few times. Relative to the germline gene, one junction end is altered; a read error may explain this. This sequence joins TRBV7-2 and TRBJ1-1, with D unclear. Germline V CDR1 and CDR2: SGHTA, FQGNSA. The CDR3 extends over 14 amino acids. In DNA, the CDR3 is TGTGCCAGCAGCCTTTATTCTGGTAGCACTGAGGCTTTCTTT. Translating gives CASSLYSGSTEAFF.

This clonotype was seen a handful of times. The rearrangement uses TRBV28 and TRBJ1-4; D not certain. Deletions cut 2 bases from V and 4 bases from J, with 11 bases between. The V gene's germline CDR1 is MDHEN and CDR2 SYDVKM. The CDR3 runs 15 residues. CDR3 in amino acids: CASSLPVAFNEKLFF. The CDR3 region has the DNA TGTGCCAGCAGTTTACCAGTGGCTTTTAATGAAAAACTGTTTTTT.

The gene calls are TRBV25-1 and TRBJ2-3; tentatively, D is TRBD1 (5 bases). The tail of the sequence fits TRBJ1-5 better, so the J call may be wrong. Germline CDR1 MGHDK, CDR2 SYGVNS. The CDR3 runs 12 residues. The CDR3 region has the DNA TGTGCCAGCAACCAGGGAGTGAATACGCAGCATTTT. Protein sequence: CASNQGVNTQHF.

The CDR3 here is CASQSGQGDHEAFF. The CDR3 region has the DNA TGTGCCAGCCAGAGTGGGCAGGGAGACCATGAAGCTTTCTTT. The chain uses TRBV28 and TRBJ1-1; a weak D match, TRBD1 (5 bases). This CDR3 is built from 14 residues. CDR1 MDHEN and CDR2 SYDVKM come from the germline V gene. Trimming took 8 bases from V and 7 from J, leaving 20 bases between them.

This clonotype came up a few times. The J gene is TRBJ2-5, the V gene TRBV7-2; TRBD2 agrees at 7 bases. The J segment lost 11 bases and the V segment lost 5 bases, leaving 11 bases of the junction unmatched. The V gene's germline CDR1 is SGHTA and CDR2 FQGNSA. This CDR3 contains 13 residues. DNA for the CDR3: TGTGCCAGCAGCCTTAGTACGTTGCGGGAGCAGTACTTC. Its protein is CASSLSTLREQYF. The entire variable domain, with the rest obtained from reference TRBV7-2 and TRBJ2-5, is as follows: GAGVSQSPSNKVTEKGKDVELRCDPISGHTALYWYRQSLGQGLEFLIYFQGNSAPDKSGLPSDRFSAERTGGSVSTLTIQRTQQEDSAVYLCASSLSTLREQYFGPGTRLLVL.

In its sample, this clonotype was seen many times. The J gene is TRBJ2-5, the V gene TRBV2; a possible D gene is TRBD1 (6 bases). Germline values: CDR1 SNHLY, CDR2 FYNNEI. The CDR3 is 14 amino acids. V lost 2 bases and J 4 bases, leaving 11 bases between the germline ends. In DNA, the CDR3 is TGTGCCAGCAGTGAATGGACAGCACGAGAGACCCAGTACTTC. This translates into CASSEWTARETQYF.

This clonotype was counted only a few times. CDR3 bases: TGTGCCAGCAACCAGGGCTATTCACCCCTCCACTTT. As protein: CASNQGYSPLHF. V and J are TRBV12-3 or TRBV12-4 and TRBJ1-6; D possibly corresponds to TRBD1 (5 bases). With 7 bases removed from V and 8 bases from J, the gap between germline ends came to 9 bases. The CDR3 loop spans 12 amino acids.

V gene TRBV20-1 combines with J gene TRBJ2-1; D possibly corresponds to TRBD2 (6 bases). Looked up from germline, CDR1 is DFQATT and CDR2 is SNEGSKA (reference sequence). V lost 0 bases to trimming and J lost 8 bases, with 17 bases between them. The CDR3 loop spans 15 amino acids. The CDR3: CSARDPKGLRYEQFF. The CDR3 nucleotides read TGCAGTGCTAGAGATCCAAAGGGACTCCGCTATGAGCAGTTCTTC.

The chain uses TRBV7-9 and TRBJ1-4; 8 bases match TRBD1. CDR1 and CDR2 (germline): SEHNR, FQNEAQ (reference sequence). The ends lost 4 bases at V and 8 bases at J; junction bases unmatched: 6. The CDR3 has 14 amino acids. The CDR3 sequence is CASSSRGQEEKLFF. As DNA, the CDR3 is TGTGCCAGCAGCTCCAGGGGGCAGGAAGAAAAACTGTTTTTT.

The J gene is TRBJ1-1, the V gene TRBV5-1; possibly TRBD1 for D (5 bases). CDR3 length equals 16 residues. The germline CDR1 and CDR2 sequences are SGHRS and YFSETQ. V lost 0 bases, J lost 1 base, and 13 bases lay in between. The CDR3 spells CASSLGGRGENTEAFF. The CDR3, as DNA: TGCGCCAGCAGCTTGGGAGGTCGAGGGGAGAACACTGAAGCTTTCTTT.

V gene TRBV9 combines with J gene TRBJ2-7; the match to TRBD1 covers 9 bases. The CDR3 covers 15 residues. The V segment lost 5 bases and the J segment 2 bases; nucleotides outside the gene matches: 8. The V gene's germline CDR1 is SGDLS and CDR2 YYNGEE. This CDR3 is CASSGGTGPTYEQYF. The CDR3 bases are TGTGCCAGCAGTGGCGGGACAGGGCCAACCTACGAGCAGTACTTC.